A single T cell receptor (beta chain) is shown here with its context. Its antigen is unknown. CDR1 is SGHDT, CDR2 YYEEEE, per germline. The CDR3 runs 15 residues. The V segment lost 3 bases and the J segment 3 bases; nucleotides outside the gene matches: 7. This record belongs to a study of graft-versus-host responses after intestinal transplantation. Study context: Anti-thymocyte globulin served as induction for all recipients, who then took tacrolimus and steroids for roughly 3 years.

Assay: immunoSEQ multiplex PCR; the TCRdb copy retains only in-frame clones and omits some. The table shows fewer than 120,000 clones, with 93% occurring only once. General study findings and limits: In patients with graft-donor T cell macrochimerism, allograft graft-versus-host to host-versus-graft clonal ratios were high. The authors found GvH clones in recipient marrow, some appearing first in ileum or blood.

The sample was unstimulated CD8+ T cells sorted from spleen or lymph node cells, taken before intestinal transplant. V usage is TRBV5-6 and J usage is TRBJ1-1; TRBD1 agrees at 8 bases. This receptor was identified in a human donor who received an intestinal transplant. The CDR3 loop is CASSYGQGGHTEAFF. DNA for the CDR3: TGTGCCAGCAGCTATGGACAGGGAGGGCACACTGAAGCTTTCTTT.